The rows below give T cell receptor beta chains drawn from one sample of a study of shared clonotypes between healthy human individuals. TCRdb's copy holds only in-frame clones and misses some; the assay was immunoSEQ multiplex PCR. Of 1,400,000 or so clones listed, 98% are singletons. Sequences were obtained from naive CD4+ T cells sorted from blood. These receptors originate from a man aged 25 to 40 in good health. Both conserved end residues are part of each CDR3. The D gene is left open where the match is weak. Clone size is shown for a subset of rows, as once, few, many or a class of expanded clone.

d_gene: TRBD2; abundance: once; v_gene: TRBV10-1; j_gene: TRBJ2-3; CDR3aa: CASSLAGGGDTQYF; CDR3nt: TGCGCCAGCAGTTTAGCGGGAGGCGGGGATACGCAGTATTTT
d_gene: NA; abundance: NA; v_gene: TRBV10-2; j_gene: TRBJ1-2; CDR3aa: CASRGYAPPAGGYTF; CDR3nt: TGCGCCAGCAGGGGGTACGCACCACCGGCAGGTGGCTACACCTTC
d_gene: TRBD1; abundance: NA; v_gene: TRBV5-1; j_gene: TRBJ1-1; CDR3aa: CASSRTGEAWDFNTEAFF; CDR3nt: TGCGCCAGCAGCCGGACAGGGGAAGCATGGGACTTTAACACTGAAGCTTTCTTT
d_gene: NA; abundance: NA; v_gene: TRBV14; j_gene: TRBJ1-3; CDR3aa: CASSERVLSGNTIYF; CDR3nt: TGTGCCAGCAGCGAAAGGGTTCTCTCTGGAAACACCATATATTTT
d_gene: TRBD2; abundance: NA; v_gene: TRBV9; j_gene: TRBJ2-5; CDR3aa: CASSVGLAGVMGETQYF; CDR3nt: TGTGCCAGCAGCGTAGGCCTAGCGGGAGTAATGGGAGAGACCCAGTACTTC
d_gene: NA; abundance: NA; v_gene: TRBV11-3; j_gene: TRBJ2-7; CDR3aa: CASSQRDSYEQYF; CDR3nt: TGTGCCAGCAGCCAAAGAGACAGCTACGAGCAGTACTTC
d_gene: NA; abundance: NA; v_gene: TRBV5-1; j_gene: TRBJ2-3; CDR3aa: CASSLGVRDTQYF; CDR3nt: TGCGCCAGCAGCTTGGGAGTTAGGGATACGCAGTATTTT
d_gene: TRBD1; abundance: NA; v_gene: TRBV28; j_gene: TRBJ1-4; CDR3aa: CASSFTSTGRVEKLFF; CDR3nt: TGTGCCAGCAGTTTTACTTCGACAGGGCGAGTTGAAAAACTGTTTTTT
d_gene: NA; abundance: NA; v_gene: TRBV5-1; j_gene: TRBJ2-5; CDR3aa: CASSPTGGETQYF; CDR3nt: TGCGCCAGCAGCCCCACAGGCGGGGAGACCCAGTACTTC
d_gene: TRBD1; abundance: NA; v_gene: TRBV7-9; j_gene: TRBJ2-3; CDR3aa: CASSGRDRGGDTQYF; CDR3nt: TGTGCCAGCAGCGGCCGGGACAGGGGGGGAGATACGCAGTATTTT
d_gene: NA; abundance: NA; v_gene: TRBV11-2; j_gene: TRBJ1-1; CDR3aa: CASSFPRDTEAFF; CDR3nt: TGTGCCAGCAGCTTTCCGAGGGACACTGAAGCTTTCTTT
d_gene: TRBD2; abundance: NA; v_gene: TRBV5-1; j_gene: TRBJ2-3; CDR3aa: CASSFSGRVFTDTQYF; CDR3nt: TGCGCCAGCAGCTTTAGCGGGAGGGTCTTCACAGATACGCAGTATTTT
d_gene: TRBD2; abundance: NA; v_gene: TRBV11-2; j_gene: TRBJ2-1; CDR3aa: CASSNPHLAGVYEQFF; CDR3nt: TGTGCCAGCAGCAATCCCCACCTAGCGGGAGTCTATGAGCAGTTCTTC
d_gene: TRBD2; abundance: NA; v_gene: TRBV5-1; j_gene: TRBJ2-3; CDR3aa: CASSLEPWGFQRGADTQYF; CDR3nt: TGCGCCAGCAGCTTGGAGCCCTGGGGATTCCAGCGGGGGGCAGATACGCAGTATTTT
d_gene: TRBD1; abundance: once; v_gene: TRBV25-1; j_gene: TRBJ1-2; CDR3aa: CASSSDRGGGYTF; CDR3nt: TGTGCCAGCAGTTCGGACAGGGGAGGTGGCTACACCTTC
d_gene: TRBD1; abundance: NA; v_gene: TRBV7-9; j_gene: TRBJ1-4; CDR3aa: CASSLGTASNEKLFF; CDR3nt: TGTGCCAGCAGCCTCGGGACAGCCTCTAATGAAAAACTGTTTTTT
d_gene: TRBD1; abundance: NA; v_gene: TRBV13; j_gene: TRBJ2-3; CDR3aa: CASSKTTGGWADTQYF; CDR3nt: TGTGCCAGCAGCAAGACCACAGGGGGCTGGGCAGATACGCAGTATTTT
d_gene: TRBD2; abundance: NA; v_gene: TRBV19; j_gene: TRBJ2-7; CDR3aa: CASSKSSGPYEQYF; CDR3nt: TGTGCCAGTAGTAAGTCTAGCGGTCCCTACGAGCAGTACTTC
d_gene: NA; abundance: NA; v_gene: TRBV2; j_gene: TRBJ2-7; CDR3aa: CASSELGPRGEQYF; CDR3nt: TGTGCCAGCAGTGAATTGGGGCCGAGGGGCGAGCAGTACTTC
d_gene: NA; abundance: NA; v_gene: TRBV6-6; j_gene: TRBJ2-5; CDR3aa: CASTDQGKETQYF; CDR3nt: TGTGCCAGCACTGATCAGGGGAAAGAGACCCAGTACTTC
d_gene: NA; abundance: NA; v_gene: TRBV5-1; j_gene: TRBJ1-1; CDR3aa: CASSLVWGDTEAFF; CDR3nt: TGCGCCAGCAGCTTGGTTTGGGGAGACACTGAAGCTTTCTTT
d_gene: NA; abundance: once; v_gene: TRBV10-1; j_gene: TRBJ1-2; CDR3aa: CASSDGSPYGYTF; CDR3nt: TGCGCCAGCAGTGACGGGTCCCCCTATGGCTACACCTTC
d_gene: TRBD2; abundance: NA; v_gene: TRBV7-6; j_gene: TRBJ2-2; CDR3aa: CASSLRGKRGLNTGELFF; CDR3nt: TGTGCCAGCAGCTTGCGGGGGAAGAGGGGATTGAACACCGGGGAGCTGTTTTTT
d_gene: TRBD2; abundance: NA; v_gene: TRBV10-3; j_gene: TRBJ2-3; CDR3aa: CAITEREAADTQYF; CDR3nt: TGTGCCATCACCGAGCGGGAGGCGGCAGATACGCAGTATTTT
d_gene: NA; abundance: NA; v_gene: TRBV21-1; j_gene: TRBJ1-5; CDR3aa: CASKGRDREQYQPQHF; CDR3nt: TGTGCCAGTAAAGGCCGGGACAGGGAACAATATCAGCCCCAGCATTTT
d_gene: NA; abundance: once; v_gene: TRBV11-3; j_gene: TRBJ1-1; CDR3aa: CASSLTANTEAFF; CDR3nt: TGTGCCAGCAGCTTAACAGCGAACACTGAAGCTTTCTTT
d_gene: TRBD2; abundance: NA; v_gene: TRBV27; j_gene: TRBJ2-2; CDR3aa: CASSSIGPSGNTGELFF; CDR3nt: TGTGCCAGCAGTTCCATTGGGCCTAGCGGTAACACCGGGGAGCTGTTTTTT
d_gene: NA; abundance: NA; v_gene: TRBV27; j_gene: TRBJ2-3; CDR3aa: CASSLSFMAADTQYF; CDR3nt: TGTGCCAGCAGTTTATCCTTTATGGCCGCAGATACGCAGTATTTT
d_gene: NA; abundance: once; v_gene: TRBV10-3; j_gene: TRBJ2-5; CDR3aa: CAISEPGRETQYF; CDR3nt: TGTGCCATCAGTGAGCCCGGGCGGGAGACCCAGTACTTC
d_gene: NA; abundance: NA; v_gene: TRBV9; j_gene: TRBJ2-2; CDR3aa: CASSVATAGSGTGELFF; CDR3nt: TGTGCCAGCAGCGTAGCAACCGCGGGGAGTGGAACCGGGGAGCTGTTTTTT
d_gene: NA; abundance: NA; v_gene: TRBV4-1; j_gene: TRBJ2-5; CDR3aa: CASSQANRYQETQYF; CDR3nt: TGCGCCAGCAGCCAAGCCAACAGGTACCAAGAGACCCAGTACTTC
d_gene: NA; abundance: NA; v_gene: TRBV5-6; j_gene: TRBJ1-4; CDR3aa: CASTLGQSVEKLFF; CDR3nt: TGTGCCAGCACCCTGGGACAATCGGTAGAAAAACTGTTTTTT
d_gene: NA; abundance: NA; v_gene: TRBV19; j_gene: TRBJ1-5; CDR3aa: CASSISKSAVNQPQHF; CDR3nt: TGTGCCAGTAGTATTAGCAAGTCGGCGGTCAATCAGCCCCAGCATTTT
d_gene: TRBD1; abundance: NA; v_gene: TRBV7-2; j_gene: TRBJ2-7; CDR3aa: CASSFGTGTYEQYF; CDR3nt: TGTGCCAGCAGCTTTGGGACAGGGACCTACGAGCAGTACTTC
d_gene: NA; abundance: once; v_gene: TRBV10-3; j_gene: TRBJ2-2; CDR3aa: CAISETPRERTQFTGELFF; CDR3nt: TGTGCCATCAGTGAAACCCCCCGGGAGCGCACCCAATTCACCGGGGAGCTGTTTTTT
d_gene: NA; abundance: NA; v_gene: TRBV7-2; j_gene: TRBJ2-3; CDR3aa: CASSYRDLVDTQYF; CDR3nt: TGTGCCAGCAGCTACCGAGACCTGGTAGATACGCAGTATTTT
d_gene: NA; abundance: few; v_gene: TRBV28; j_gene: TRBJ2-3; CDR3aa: CASSLLADTQYF; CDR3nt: TGTGCCAGCAGTTTATTAGCAGATACGCAGTATTTT
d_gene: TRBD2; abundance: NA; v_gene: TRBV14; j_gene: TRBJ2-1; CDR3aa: CASSQPIPAGGGEQFF; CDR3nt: TGTGCCAGCAGCCAACCTATTCCAGCGGGAGGGGGTGAGCAGTTCTTC
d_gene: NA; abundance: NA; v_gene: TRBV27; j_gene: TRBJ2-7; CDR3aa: CASSLVGRNLGEQYF; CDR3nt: TGTGCCAGCAGTTTAGTGGGACGGAACTTGGGGGAGCAGTACTTC
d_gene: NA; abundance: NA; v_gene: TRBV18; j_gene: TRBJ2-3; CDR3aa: CASSPGSADTQYF; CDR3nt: TGTGCCAGCTCACCAGGGTCGGCAGATACGCAGTATTTT
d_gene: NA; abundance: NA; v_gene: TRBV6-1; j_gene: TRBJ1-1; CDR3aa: CASSQMGRRAFF; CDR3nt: TGTGCCAGCAGTCAAATGGGGCGGCGAGCTTTCTTT
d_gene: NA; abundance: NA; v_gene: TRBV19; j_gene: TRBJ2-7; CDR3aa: CASSSWENEQYF; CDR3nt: TGTGCCAGTAGTTCGTGGGAAAACGAGCAGTACTTC
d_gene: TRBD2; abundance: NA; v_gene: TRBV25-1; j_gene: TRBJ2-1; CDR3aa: CASSELGTSVFNEQFF; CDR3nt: TGTGCCAGCAGTGAATTGGGGACTAGCGTGTTTAATGAGCAGTTCTTC
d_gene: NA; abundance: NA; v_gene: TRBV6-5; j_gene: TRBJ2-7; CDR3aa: CASSSTYEQYF; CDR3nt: TGTGCCAGCAGTTCAACCTACGAGCAGTACTTC
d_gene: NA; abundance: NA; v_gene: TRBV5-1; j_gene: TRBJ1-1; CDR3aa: CASSLVSSIINTEAFF; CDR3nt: TGCGCCAGCAGCTTGGTGAGCAGTATCATCAACACTGAAGCTTTCTTT
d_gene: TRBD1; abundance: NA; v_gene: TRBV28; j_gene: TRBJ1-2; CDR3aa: CASSLGQRYGYTF; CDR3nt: TGTGCCAGCAGTTTGGGACAGCGGTATGGCTACACCTTC
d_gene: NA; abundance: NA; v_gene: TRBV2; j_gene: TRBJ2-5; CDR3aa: CATSPASAQETQYF; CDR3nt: TGTGCCACCTCACCCGCTAGCGCTCAAGAGACCCAGTACTTC
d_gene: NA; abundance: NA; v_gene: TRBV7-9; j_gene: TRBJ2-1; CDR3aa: CASSLSQSWPNEQFF; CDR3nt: TGTGCCAGCAGCTTATCGCAGTCATGGCCCAATGAGCAGTTCTTC
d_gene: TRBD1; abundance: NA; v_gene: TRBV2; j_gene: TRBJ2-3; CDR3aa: CASTGTGVRDTQYF; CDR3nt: TGTGCCAGCACCGGGACAGGGGTACGGGATACGCAGTATTTT
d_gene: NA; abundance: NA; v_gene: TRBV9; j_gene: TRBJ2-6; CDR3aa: CASRESSGANVLTF; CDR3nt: TGTGCCAGCAGAGAATCTTCTGGGGCCAACGTCCTGACTTTC
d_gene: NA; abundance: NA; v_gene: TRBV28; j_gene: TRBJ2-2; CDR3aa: CASSLANTGELFF; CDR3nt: TGTGCCAGCAGTCTAGCGAACACCGGGGAGCTGTTTTTT